This record looks at one T cell receptor (beta chain) sequence and its context. The clone's antigen remains unknown. Qualities for individual bases were not recorded, and no much larger clone is one base off. This record comes from a study of blood T cells in healthy people across ages (dated by TCRdb to the mid-2010s). As for the study more broadly: In model experiments, template switching captured about one uniquely barcoded TCR beta cDNA molecule for every two T cells. Two additional independent replicas of 1 million unique cDNA reads from the same blood draw were analyzed for two donors (one aged 18 to 30 and one aged 80 or older). The study measured age-related changes in TCR beta repertoire diversity using deep sequencing normalized with unique cDNA molecular identifiers. Donors of different ages were randomly distributed across sequencing lanes to avoid experimental bias. The donors were divided into four age groups: young (average about 15 years), middle-aged (about 41), aged (approximately 62) and long-lived (82).

The donors were roughly 40 Caucasian individuals from Russia, aged 6 to 90 years, who were systemically healthy. Around 10 milliliters of peripheral blood were drawn from each donor into EDTA-treated Vacutainer tubes. Ficoll-Paque density-gradient centrifugation was used to isolate PBMCs, with at least 6.5 million per sample. Trizol reagent was used to extract total RNA from the PBMCs, yielding at least 6 micrograms per sample. The percentages of naive CD45RAhigh/CD27high T cells were determined by flow cytometry on a PBMC aliquot from every donor. Summary of the overall study and its limitations: As age increased, observed TCR beta diversity per million T cells dropped in a roughly linear way, and a significant reduction was already evident by age 40. The CMV infection status of donors was not known, potentially confounding age-related changes in expanded clonotypes. A strong correlation was found between observed TCR beta diversity and the percentage of naive T cells measured by flow cytometry. Compared with the aged group, more naive CD4+ T cells, fewer expanded clones and increased TCR diversity were shown by the long-lived group, suggesting age selection. Estimates of total diversity based on one million sequenced T cells were considered lower bounds and underestimates. Bulk unsorted PBMC profiling prevented conclusive comparison of naive and antigen-experienced compartments.

Libraries came from 5' RACE. Reads for this sample came from an Illumina HiSeq 2500. A second PCR of 7 to 11 cycles was run with a J-beta primer mix and a sample-barcoded 5' primer. A unique molecular identifier was introduced onto each TCR beta cDNA molecule by a template-switch 5' adaptor carrying 12 random nucleotides. Each sample yielded at least 3 million CDR3-containing paired-end reads. All of the RNA was converted into first-strand cDNA using the Mint cDNA synthesis kit, with a TRBC-specific oligonucleotide serving as the primer. All cDNA was treated with uracil-DNA glycosylase and then went through a first 18-cycle PCR with the universal primers M1SS and BC2_uni_R. Processing in the source paper ran as follows. For normalization, 1 million high-quality reads, each with a distinct molecular identifier, were randomly selected from each sample. Reads with shared molecular identifiers were discarded instead of being binned into consensus sequences. MiTCR, set to a Q25 quality threshold and the strictest error-elimination algorithm, was used for CDR3 identification, clonotype clustering and error correction. A nonparametric unseen species model using Euler transformation provided a lower-bound estimate of total TCR beta diversity. TCRdb took the public reads, trimmed them with fastp at Q25, ran MiXCR for clone calling and kept in-frame beta chains. Every entry covers one CDR3 protein and lists the most common genes and DNA from its rows. TCRdb's processing, not the authors' own work, is the source of the V and J calls. The sample has roughly 730,000 distinct CDR3 sequences on record, 56% of them singletons. The ten largest clonotypes hold roughly 24% of the sample.

At the junction V is shortened by 11 bases and J by 5 bases, with 13 bases in between. The CDR1 and CDR2 encoded by the germline V gene are ENHRY and SYGVKD. From the cysteine up to the phenylalanine, the CDR3 has a length of 12 residues. Only the CDR3 portion is preserved as DNA: 36 bases, with reading frame beginning at the first base. The sequence was collected from a man aged 35 to 55 in good health. The sequencing sample was made of blood. In this chain, TRBV10-3 is recombined with TRBJ2-1; TRBD2 could be the D gene, as 5 bases match. The DNA sequence follows: TGTGCCGCCCGGACTGCTGACAATGAGCAGTTCTTC. This translates into CAARTADNEQFF.